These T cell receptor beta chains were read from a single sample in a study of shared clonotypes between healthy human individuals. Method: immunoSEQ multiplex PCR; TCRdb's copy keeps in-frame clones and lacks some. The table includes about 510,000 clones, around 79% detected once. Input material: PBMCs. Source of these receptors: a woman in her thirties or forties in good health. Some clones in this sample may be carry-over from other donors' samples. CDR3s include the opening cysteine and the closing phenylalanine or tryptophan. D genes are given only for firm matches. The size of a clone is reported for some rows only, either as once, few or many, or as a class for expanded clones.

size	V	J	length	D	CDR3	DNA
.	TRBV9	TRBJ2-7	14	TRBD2	CASSPLAGPYEQYF	TGTGCCAGCAGCCCCCTAGCGGGACCCTACGAGCAGTACTTC
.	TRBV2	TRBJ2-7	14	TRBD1	CASRAGTESYEQYF	TGTGCCAGCAGGGCCGGGACAGAGTCCTACGAGCAGTACTTC
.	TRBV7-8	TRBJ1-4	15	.	CASSLVQTENEKLFF	TGTGCCAGCAGCTTAGTGCAGACAGAGAATGAAAAACTGTTTTTT
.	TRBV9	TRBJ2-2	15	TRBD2	CASSGGTRGTGELFF	TGTGCCAGCAGCGGTGGGACTAGGGGGACCGGGGAGCTGTTTTTT
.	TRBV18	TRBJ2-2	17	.	CASSPYRDSVTTGELFF	TGTGCCAGCTCACCATACAGAGACAGCGTTACCACCGGGGAGCTGTTTTTT
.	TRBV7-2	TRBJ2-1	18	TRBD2	CASSLSIWGLAGRGEQFF	TGTGCCAGCAGCTTATCTATATGGGGTCTAGCGGGGCGGGGTGAGCAGTTCTTC
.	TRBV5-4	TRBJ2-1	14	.	CASSVGEAYNEQFF	TGTGCCAGCAGTGTGGGGGAAGCGTACAATGAGCAGTTCTTC
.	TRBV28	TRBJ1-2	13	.	CASSFRSGYGYTF	TGTGCCAGCAGTTTCCGCTCCGGGTATGGCTACACCTTC
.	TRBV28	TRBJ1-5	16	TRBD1	CASSPGTGASNQPQHF	TGTGCCAGCAGCCCTGGGACAGGGGCTAGCAATCAGCCCCAGCATTTT
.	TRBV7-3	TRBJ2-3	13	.	CASSFGVPDTQYF	TGTGCCAGCAGCTTCGGGGTTCCAGATACGCAGTATTTT
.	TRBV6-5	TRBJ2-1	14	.	CASSYGPQADEQFF	TGTGCCAGCAGTTACGGACCCCAGGCCGATGAGCAGTTCTTC
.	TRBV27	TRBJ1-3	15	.	CASSLRDDGGNTIYF	TGTGCCAGCAGTTTAAGGGACGACGGAGGAAACACCATATATTTT
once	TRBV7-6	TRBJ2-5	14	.	CASSSTGIQETQYF	TGTGCCAGCAGCTCGACAGGTATCCAAGAGACCCAGTACTTC
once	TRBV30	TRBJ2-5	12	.	CAWNGGTETQYF	TGTGCCTGGAATGGGGGAACGGAGACCCAGTACTTC
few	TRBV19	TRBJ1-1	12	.	CASRGSHTEAFF	TGTGCCAGTAGGGGGTCTCACACTGAAGCTTTCTTT
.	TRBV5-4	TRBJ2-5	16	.	CASSQGREAGGETQYF	TGTGCCAGCAGCCAAGGTCGAGAAGCAGGGGGGGAGACCCAGTACTTC
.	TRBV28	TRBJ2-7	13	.	CASSLFNSYEQYF	TGTGCCAGCAGTTTGTTCAACTCCTACGAGCAGTACTTC
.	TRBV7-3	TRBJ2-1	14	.	CASSPTPRYDEQFF	TGTGCCAGCAGCCCGACTCCGCGTTACGATGAGCAGTTCTTC
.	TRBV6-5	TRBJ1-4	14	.	CASSWSQLNEKLFF	TGTGCCAGCAGCTGGAGTCAACTTAATGAAAAACTGTTTTTT
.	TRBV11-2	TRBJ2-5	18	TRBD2	CASSHGLAGGPNQETQYF	TGTGCCAGCAGCCACGGACTAGCGGGAGGGCCGAACCAAGAGACCCAGTACTTC
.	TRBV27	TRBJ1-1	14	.	CASSPRQGTTEAFF	TGTGCCAGCAGTCCCCGGCAGGGGACCACTGAAGCTTTCTTT
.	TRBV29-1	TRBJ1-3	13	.	CSVVTADVGTIYF	TGCAGCGTTGTAACAGCCGACGTTGGCACCATATATTTT
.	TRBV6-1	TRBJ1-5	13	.	CASSESGDQPQHF	TGTGCCAGCAGTGAATCTGGGGATCAGCCCCAGCATTTT
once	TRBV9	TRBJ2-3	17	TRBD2	CASSVAEGTSGTDTQYF	TGTGCCAGCAGCGTAGCGGAGGGGACTAGCGGCACAGATACGCAGTATTTT
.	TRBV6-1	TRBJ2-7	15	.	CASSEAGGFGYEQYF	TGTGCCAGCAGTGAAGCGGGGGGCTTCGGTTACGAGCAGTACTTC
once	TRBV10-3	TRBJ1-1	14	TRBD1	CAISITGTDTEAFF	TGTGCCATCAGTATCACCGGGACAGACACTGAAGCTTTCTTT
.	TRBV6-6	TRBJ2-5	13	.	CASSRTRGETQYF	TGTGCCAGCAGTAGGACTAGGGGGGAGACCCAGTACTTC
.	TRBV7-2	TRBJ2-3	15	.	CASSPGPQSTDTQYF	TGTGCCAGCAGCCCGGGACCGCAATCCACAGATACGCAGTATTTT
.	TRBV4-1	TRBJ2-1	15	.	CASSQGQNNYNEQFF	TGCGCCAGCAGCCAAGGACAAAATAACTACAATGAGCAGTTCTTC
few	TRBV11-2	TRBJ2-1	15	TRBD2	CASSLAGSGRNEQFF	TGTGCCAGCAGCTTAGCAGGTAGCGGGAGAAATGAGCAGTTCTTC
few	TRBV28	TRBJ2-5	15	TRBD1	CASSSPGTDQETQYF	TGTGCCAGCAGTTCCCCGGGGACAGATCAAGAGACCCAGTACTTC
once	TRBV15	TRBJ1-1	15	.	CATSRPGPRNTEAFF	TGTGCCACCAGCAGACCGGGACCAAGGAACACTGAAGCTTTCTTT
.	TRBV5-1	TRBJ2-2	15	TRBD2	CASSLVLAGGGELFF	TGCGCCAGCAGCTTGGTACTAGCGGGAGGCGGGGAGCTGTTTTTT
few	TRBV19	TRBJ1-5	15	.	CASSIQPWSNQPQHF	TGTGCCAGTAGTATCCAGCCCTGGAGCAATCAGCCCCAGCATTTT
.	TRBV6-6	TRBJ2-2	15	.	CASSLSRANTGELFF	TGTGCCAGCAGTTTGTCCAGGGCGAACACCGGGGAGCTGTTTTTT
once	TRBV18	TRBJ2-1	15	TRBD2	CASSGLADTNNEQFF	TGTGCCAGTTCGGGACTAGCGGACACGAACAATGAGCAGTTCTTC
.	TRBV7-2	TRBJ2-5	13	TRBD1	CASSLGTGGTQYF	TGTGCCAGCAGCTTAGGGACAGGGGGGACCCAGTACTTC
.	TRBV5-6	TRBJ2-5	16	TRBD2	CASSLKLAGGYETQYF	TGTGCCAGCAGCTTGAAACTAGCGGGGGGATATGAGACCCAGTACTTC
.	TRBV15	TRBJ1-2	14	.	CATSRDPLSYGYTF	TGTGCCACCAGCAGAGATCCGTTGTCCTATGGCTACACCTTC
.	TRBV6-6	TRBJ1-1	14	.	CASSYQGEGTEAFF	TGTGCCAGCAGTTACCAAGGGGAGGGGACTGAAGCTTTCTTT
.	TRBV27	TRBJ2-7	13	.	CALRAYGAYEQYF	TGTGCCCTAAGGGCTTACGGGGCCTACGAGCAGTACTTC
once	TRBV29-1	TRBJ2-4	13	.	CSVEGEGGNIQYF	TGCAGCGTTGAAGGGGAGGGGGGTAACATTCAGTACTTC
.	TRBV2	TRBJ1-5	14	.	CASTRTGEVQPQHF	TGTGCCAGCACCAGAACTGGGGAGGTCCAGCCCCAGCATTTT
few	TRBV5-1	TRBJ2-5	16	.	CASSFGAQATQETQYF	TGCGCCAGCAGCTTCGGGGCGCAGGCCACCCAAGAGACCCAGTACTTC
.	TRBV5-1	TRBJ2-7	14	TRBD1	CASSSWTGHGEQYF	TGCGCCAGCAGCTCGTGGACAGGGCACGGCGAGCAGTACTTC
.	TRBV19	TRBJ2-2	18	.	CASSTQLTTGMNTGELFF	TGTGCCAGTAGTACCCAATTAACGACAGGAATGAACACCGGGGAGCTGTTTTTT
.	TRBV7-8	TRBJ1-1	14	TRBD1	CASSLQGVNTEAFF	TGTGCCAGCAGCTTACAGGGGGTGAACACTGAAGCTTTCTTT
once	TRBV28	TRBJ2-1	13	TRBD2	CASRLAGVYEQFF	TGTGCCAGCCGACTAGCGGGAGTGTACGAGCAGTTCTTC
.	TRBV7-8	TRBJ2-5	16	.	CASSLARTVYQETQYF	TGTGCCAGCAGCTTAGCGCGGACAGTGTACCAAGAGACCCAGTACTTC
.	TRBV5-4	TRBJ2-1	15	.	CASSLFYGTDNEQFF	TGTGCCAGCAGCTTATTCTACGGGACTGACAATGAGCAGTTCTTC
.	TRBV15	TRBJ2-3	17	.	CATSREDRGAGEDTQYF	TGTGCCACCAGCAGAGAAGACAGGGGAGCGGGGGAAGATACGCAGTATTTT
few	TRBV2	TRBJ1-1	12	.	CASRKQVTEAFF	TGTGCCAGCAGGAAACAGGTTACTGAAGCTTTCTTT
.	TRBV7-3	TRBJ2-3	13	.	CASSSFARNTQYF	TGTGCCAGCAGCTCCTTCGCCAGAAATACGCAGTATTTT
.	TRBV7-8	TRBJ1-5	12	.	CASSLAGQPQHF	TGTGCCAGCAGCTTAGCGGGACAGCCCCAGCATTTT
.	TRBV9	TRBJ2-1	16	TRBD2	CASSPPGTRLYNEQFF	TGTGCCAGCAGCCCCCCCGGGACTAGACTTTACAATGAGCAGTTCTTC
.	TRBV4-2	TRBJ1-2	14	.	CASSQLQGAGGYTF	TGTGCCAGCAGCCAGCTCCAGGGTGCTGGTGGCTACACCTTC
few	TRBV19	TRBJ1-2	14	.	CASSIGQGLHGYTF	TGTGCCAGTAGTATTGGGCAGGGACTTCATGGCTACACCTTC
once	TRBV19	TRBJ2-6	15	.	CASSSTKAGANVLTF	TGTGCCAGTAGTTCCACCAAGGCTGGGGCCAACGTCCTGACTTTC